These T cell receptor beta chains were read from a single sample in a study of beta chain features in type 1 diabetes. Assay used: immunoSEQ multiplex PCR; TCRdb lists only in-frame clones, some missing. In the table there are tens of thousands of clones, approximately 61% of which are singletons. Input material: Tregs from blood. The receptor set was obtained from a man under 40 with type 1 diabetes. Some clones in this sample may be carry-over from other donors' samples. Each CDR3 is given with its conserved first and last residue. A D gene is named only where the DNA matches it firmly. Where a row states a size, it is once, few, many or the class of an expanded clone; other rows omit it.

d_gene	v_gene	abundance	j_gene	CDR3nt	CDR3aa
NA	TRBV19	NA	TRBJ2-7	TGTGCCAGTAGTATAGTCGGACAGAACTCCTACGAGCAGTACTTC	CASSIVGQNSYEQYF
TRBD2	TRBV7-9	NA	TRBJ2-1	TGTGCCAGCACGCGTCGGGGGGGATCCTACAATGAGCAGTTCTTC	CASTRRGGSYNEQFF
NA	TRBV5-5	NA	TRBJ2-1	TGTGCCAGCAGCTTGGTGACGGGTTCGGTCTACAATGAGCAGTTCTTC	CASSLVTGSVYNEQFF
NA	TRBV29-1	few	TRBJ2-3	TGCAGCGTCAGAGCCGGGAACAGGGTCACAGATACGCAGTATTTT	CSVRAGNRVTDTQYF
NA	TRBV28	few	TRBJ2-7	TGTGCCAGCCGCGGGGCGGGCGCCCACGAGCAGTACTTC	CASRGAGAHEQYF
NA	TRBV7-2	once	TRBJ1-2	TGTGCCAGCAGCAGTCAGGGCGCTGACTATGGCTACACCTTC	CASSSQGADYGYTF
TRBD2	TRBV11-2	NA	TRBJ2-1	TGTGCCAGCAGCGGGACTAGCGGGGGCAATGAGCAGTTCTTC	CASSGTSGGNEQFF
NA	TRBV9	NA	TRBJ2-2	TGTGCCAGCCACCGGGGAGGCGGCGGGGAGCTGTTTTTT	CASHRGGGGELFF
TRBD1	TRBV7-2	few	TRBJ2-7	TGTGCCAGCAGCTCAGGGGGCGGTAGGTACGAGCAGTACTTC	CASSSGGGRYEQYF
NA	TRBV7-2	NA	TRBJ2-7	TGTGCCAGCAGCTTATTACCCGGCTACGAGCAGTACTTC	CASSLLPGYEQYF
NA	TRBV6-5	NA	TRBJ1-1	TGTGCCAGCAGTTTAGGGGGGGCCACTGAAGCTTTCTTT	CASSLGGATEAFF
TRBD1	TRBV6-5	NA	TRBJ1-1	TGTGCCAGCAGACGGGACAGGGGAACGAATGAAGCTTTCTTT	CASRRDRGTNEAFF
TRBD1	TRBV7-6	few	TRBJ2-7	TGTGCCAGCAGCCCTTGGGACAGGGTTTTCGAGCAGTACTTC	CASSPWDRVFEQYF